Below are 31 T cell receptor beta chains sequenced from a single sample in a study of blood T cell repertoires in COVID-19. The repertoire was sequenced with immunoSEQ multiplex PCR; TCRdb's copy has only in-frame clones and lacks some. The sample contains about 66,000 clones, around 92% of which appear only once. The sequenced sample was peripheral blood. Source of these receptors: a man aged 55 to 70 with acute or convalescent COVID-19.

This rearrangement joins TRBV11-2 to TRBJ2-1; the D gene is possibly TRBD1 (5 bases). Trimming cost V 2 bases and J 4 bases, with 9 bases left between them. Germline CDR1 SGHAT, CDR2 FQNNGV. CDR3 length: 14 amino acids. CDR3 protein: CASSLLDSYNEQFF. CDR3 nucleotides: TGTGCCAGCAGCTTACTTGACAGTTACAATGAGCAGTTCTTC.

The chain carries TRBV25-1 and TRBJ2-2; 9 nucleotides match TRBD1. CDR1 and CDR2 from the germline V gene are MGHDK and SYGVNS. There are 14 residues in the CDR3. The J segment lost 3 bases and the V segment lost 8 bases, leaving 4 bases of the junction unmatched. Written as DNA, the CDR3 is TGTGCCAGCCGTGGGACAGGGTACACCGGGGAGCTGTTTTTT. It yields the protein CASRGTGYTGELFF. The complete variable domain, with remaining parts taken from reference TRBV25-1 and TRBJ2-2, reads EADIYQTPRYLVIGTGKKITLECSQTMGHDKMYWYQQDPGMELHLIHYSYGVNSTEKGDLSSESTVSRIRTEHFPLTLESARPSHTSQYLCASRGTGYTGELFFGEGSRLTVL.

This sequence joins TRBV3-1 (or the pseudogene TRBV3-2) and TRBJ1-1, with unresolved D. The CDR3 has 13 residues. Deletions cut 4 bases from V and 2 bases from J, with 8 bases between. Germline V gene sequence: CDR1 LGHDT, CDR2 YNNKEL (reference sequence). The CDR3 spells CASSRRENTEAFF. The CDR3 DNA reads TGTGCCAGCAGCCGCCGGGAAAACACTGAAGCTTTCTTT.

The genes are TRBV9 and TRBJ1-1; D gene unclear. The CDR3 contains 14 residues. The V gene's germline CDR1 is SGDLS and CDR2 YYNGEE. Between the trimmed V and J ends, which lost 0 bases and 6 bases, there was a span of 12 bases. CDR3 bases: TGTGCCAGCAGCGTAGTCACTAACTGGTCTGAAGCTTTCTTT. The encoded protein is CASSVVTNWSEAFF. The variable domain in full, completed from reference TRBV9 and TRBJ1-1, reads DSGVTQTPKHLITATGQRVTLRCSPRSGDLSVYWYQQSLDQGLQFLIQYYNGEERAKGNILERFSAQQFPDLHSELNLSSLELGDSALYFCASSVVTNWSEAFFGQGTRLTVV.

The chain uses TRBV4-1 and TRBJ1-5, with D hard to call. CDR3 size: 15 residues. With 0 bases removed from V and 3 bases from J, the gap between germline ends came to 9 bases. The germline V gene encodes CDR1 MGHRA and CDR2 YSYEKL. CDR3 DNA: TGCGCCAGCAGCCAAGATTTTACAGTCAATCAGCCCCAGCATTTT. It is translated as CASSQDFTVNQPQHF.

The V and J genes are TRBV7-9 and TRBJ1-1; 7 bases agree with TRBD1. With 6 bases clipped from V and 8 bases from J, the junction kept 9 bases outside the gene matches. In germline, CDR1 is SEHNR, CDR2 FQNEAQ (reference sequence). The CDR3 length is 13 residues. CDR3 nucleotides: TGTGCCAGCAGTCAAACAGGGGATTACGAAGCTTTCTTT. Amino acids: CASSQTGDYEAFF.

This chain connects TRBV5-1 to TRBJ1-1; no clear D. In germline, CDR1 is SGHRS, CDR2 YFSETQ. The CDR3 is made up of 15 amino acids. Trimming stripped 1 base from V and 1 base from J, with 11 bases between. This CDR3 is CASSLTTSGNTEAFF. The CDR3 region has the DNA TGCGCCAGCAGCTTGACAACCTCGGGGAACACTGAAGCTTTCTTT.

The rearrangement links TRBV28 to TRBJ1-5; D is possibly TRBD1 (5 bases). From germline, CDR1 is MDHEN and CDR2 SYDVKM. V was clipped by 5 bases and J by 4 bases, with 15 bases between them. The CDR3 is made up of 15 amino acids. CDR3: CASSTIGQGNQPQHF. CDR3 sequence (DNA): TGTGCCAGCAGTACCATTGGGCAGGGAAATCAGCCCCAGCATTTT. The full variable domain, in which reference TRBV28 and TRBJ1-5 provide the parts outside the CDR3, is DVKVTQSSRYLVKRTGEKVFLECVQDMDHENMFWYRQDPGLGLRLIYFSYDVKMKEKGDIPEGYSVSREKKERFSLILESASTNQTSMYLCASSTIGQGNQPQHFGDGTRLSIL.

The chain employs TRBV11-2 and TRBJ1-4; D remains unclear. Germline CDR1 and CDR2: SGHAT and FQNNGV. The CDR3 is 17 residues long. The V and J ends lost 0 bases and 0 bases respectively, with 11 bases between them. CDR3 protein: CASSLDLGSSTNEKLFF. The DNA for the CDR3 is TGTGCCAGCAGCTTAGATCTAGGCTCATCAACTAATGAAAAACTGTTTTTT.

The V and J genes are TRBV28 and TRBJ1-4; D is ambiguous. Trimming removed 2 bases at V and 6 bases at J, with 13 bases between. Germline CDR1 MDHEN, CDR2 SYDVKM. The CDR3 is 15 amino acids. This CDR3 is CASSLRTAIHEKLFF. The DNA for the CDR3 is TGTGCCAGCAGTTTACGAACAGCTATTCATGAAAAACTGTTTTTT.

The chain combines TRBV7-9 with TRBJ1-3, with 7 bases aligning to TRBD1. The CDR3 has 17 amino acids. Germline lookup yields CDR1 SEHNR and CDR2 FQNEAQ (reference sequence). V lost 7 bases, J lost 0 bases, and 12 bases stayed unmatched. CDR3 loop: CASNGVGQRISGNTIYF. CDR3 in DNA: TGTGCCAGCAACGGAGTGGGACAGAGGATCTCTGGAAACACCATATATTTT.

This rearrangement joins TRBV20-1 to TRBJ2-7, with 9 bases identical to TRBD2. Germline V gives CDR1 DFQATT, CDR2 SNEGSKA (reference sequence). The CDR3 runs 15 residues. V lost 3 bases, J lost 2 bases, and 8 bases stayed unmatched. The CDR3 nucleotides read TGCAGTGCTAGTGTGCTAGCGGGGACTCCCTACGAGCAGTACTTC. This sequence encodes CSASVLAGTPYEQYF.

The V and J genes are TRBV7-9 and TRBJ1-6; D possibly corresponds to TRBD1 (6 bases). Germline CDR1 is SEHNR and CDR2 is FQNEAQ (reference sequence). This CDR3 contains 14 residues. V was trimmed by 5 bases and J by 7 bases, leaving 12 bases between them. CDR3 bases: TGTGCCAGCAGCCCCGGGACACCAAATTCACCCCTCCACTTT. Protein: CASSPGTPNSPLHF. The entire variable domain, with the rest obtained from reference TRBV7-9 and TRBJ1-6, is as follows: DTGVSQNPRHKITKRGQNVTFRCDPISEHNRLYWYRQTLGQGPEFLTYFQNEAQLEKSRLLSDRFSAERPKGSFSTLEIQRTEQGDSAMYLCASSPGTPNSPLHFGNGTRLTVT.

The chain links TRBV7-9 to TRBJ2-3; D not certain. The CDR3 loop spans 16 amino acids. With 4 bases removed from V and 1 base from J, the gap between germline ends came to 15 bases. From germline, CDR1 is SEHNR and CDR2 FQNEAQ (reference sequence). The CDR3 DNA follows: TGTGCCAGCAGCTCGAATCCCCTGGCGGGCACAGATACGCAGTATTTT. It codes for CASSSNPLAGTDTQYF.

This clone was seen a handful of times. This chain uses TRBV21-1 with TRBJ2-1; TRBD2, the table's D call, lacks a check against the DNA. TRBV21-1 is a pseudogene locus. CDR3 length: 15 amino acids. DNA of the CDR3: TGTGCCAGCAGCAGTCCGAGCGGGGGTTACAATGAGCAGTTCTTC. It encodes CASSSPSGGYNEQFF.

The count of this clone is one. The chain is built from TRBV10-3 and TRBJ2-2, with a weak D call TRBD1 (6 bases). The V gene lost 8 bases and the J gene lost 6 bases, with 10 bases spanning the gap. The CDR3 consists of 12 residues. The V gene's germline CDR1 is ENHRY and CDR2 SYGVKD. The CDR3 spells CAIRWTAGELFF. CDR3 coding DNA: TGTGCCATCCGATGGACAGCCGGGGAGCTGTTTTTT.

The chain combines TRBV27 with TRBJ2-3, with TRBD1 matching over 9 bases. The CDR3 runs to 15 residues. CDR1 MNHEY and CDR2 SMNVEV come from the germline V gene (reference sequence). The junction had 8 bases not matched to a gene; V was cut back by 8 bases and J by 2 bases. CDR3 bases: TGTGCCAGCGCCCCCCGGGACAGGGTCACAGATACGCAGTATTTT. It yields the protein CASAPRDRVTDTQYF.

The chain recombines TRBV6-5 with TRBJ2-7; D is ambiguous. Germline V gives CDR1 MNHEY, CDR2 SVGAGI. The CDR3 consists of 16 residues. V lost 0 bases and J 6 bases, leaving 18 bases between the germline ends. CDR3 region: CASSYSIGDGAPEQYF. The DNA for the CDR3 is TGTGCCAGCAGTTACTCGATAGGAGACGGTGCTCCCGAGCAGTACTTC.

The CDR3 DNA reads as TGTGCCAGCAGTTCAGGGGGGAACACCGGGGAGCTGTTTTTT. This encodes CASSSGGNTGELFF. The chain uses TRBV6-5 and TRBJ2-2; 7 nucleotides line up with TRBD1. CDR1 is MNHEY, CDR2 SVGAGI, per germline. The CDR3 sequence is 14 residues long. V lost 4 bases to trimming and J lost 1 base; unmatched junction nucleotides: 0.

The chain combines TRBV11-2 with TRBJ2-7; tentatively, D is TRBD1 (6 bases). Germline V lookup: CDR1 SGHAT, CDR2 FQNNGV. Between the trimmed V and J ends, which lost 5 bases and 1 base, there was a span of 15 bases. The CDR3 is made up of 15 amino acids. CDR3 in amino acids: CASSLRQEPSYEQYF. The DNA of the CDR3 is TGTGCCAGCAGCCTTCGACAGGAACCGTCCTACGAGCAGTACTTC. The whole variable domain, remainder taken from reference TRBV11-2 and TRBJ2-7, is EAGVAQSPRYKIIEKRQSVAFWCNPISGHATLYWYQQILGQGPKLLIQFQNNGVVDDSQLPKDRFSAERLKGVDSTLKIQPAKLEDSAVYLCASSLRQEPSYEQYFGPGTRLTVT.

The rearrangement links TRBV7-2 to TRBJ2-3, with 10 bases that match TRBD2. The CDR3 spans 17 residues. The V gene end was trimmed by 5 bases and the J gene end by 4 bases; junction bases not matched to a gene: 12. The germline V gene has CDR1 SGHTA and CDR2 FQGNSA. CDR3: CASSPRRGLAGADTQYF. The CDR3 nucleotides read TGTGCCAGCAGCCCGCGAAGGGGGCTAGCGGGGGCAGATACGCAGTATTTT.

V and J are TRBV9 and TRBJ1-3; D perhaps matches TRBD1 (6 bases). Germline V CDR1 and CDR2: SGDLS, YYNGEE. This CDR3 comprises 13 residues. Trimming took 2 bases from V and 9 from J, leaving 12 bases between them. CDR3 in DNA: TGTGCCAGCAGCGTCGGACAGTTCGGCACCATATATTTT. This encodes CASSVGQFGTIYF.

The chain combines TRBV6-5 with TRBJ1-2; 9 bases align to TRBD1. CDR3 length: 14 residues. The germline CDR1 and CDR2 sequences are MNHEY and SVGAGI. Losses at the gene ends were 0 bases for V and 8 bases for J; bases not matched to a gene: 4. CDR3 coding DNA: TGTGCCAGCAGTTACTCTGGACAGGGGAAAGGCTACACCTTC. Translating it yields CASSYSGQGKGYTF.

The chain is built from TRBV9 and TRBJ2-1; TRBD2 matches 11 bases. This CDR3 has 15 residues. The germline CDR1 and CDR2 sequences are SGDLS and YYNGEE. V trimming: 3 bases; J trimming: 6 bases; junction bases outside the gene matches: 5. The CDR3 bases are TGTGCCAGCAGCGCCACTAGCGGGGGCCTCAATGAGCAGTTCTTC. Amino acid sequence: CASSATSGGLNEQFF.

The rearrangement joins TRBV7-2 to TRBJ1-3; D may be TRBD1 (6 bases). This CDR3 has 15 amino acids. V lost 3 bases and J lost 2, with 11 bases in between. CDR1 and CDR2 (germline): SGHTA, FQGNSA. The CDR3 reads CASSFNPGAGNTIYF. CDR3 nucleotide sequence: TGTGCCAGCAGCTTTAACCCAGGGGCTGGAAACACCATATATTTT.

The rearrangement uses TRBV10-2 and TRBJ1-1, with D uncertain. Germline V gene sequence: CDR1 WSHSY, CDR2 SAAADI. The ends were cut back, 0 bases at V and 6 bases at J, with 11 bases in the middle. This CDR3 spans 14 amino acids. As DNA, the CDR3 is TGCGCCAGCAGTGAGTCGAGAATCCTTGCTGAAGCTTTCTTT. Residues: CASSESRILAEAFF.

The chain is built from TRBV7-9 and TRBJ2-2, with a weak D call TRBD2 (6 bases). The CDR3 loop spans 14 amino acids. Germline V lookup: CDR1 SEHNR, CDR2 FQNEAQ (reference sequence). Trimming pared 4 bases from V and 2 bases from J, leaving 8 bases between. The CDR3 coding sequence is TGTGCCAGCAGCTCGCGGGATAACACCGGGGAGCTGTTTTTT. Its translation is CASSSRDNTGELFF.

The rearrangement links TRBV5-4 to TRBJ1-2, with 8 nucleotides matching TRBD1. After removal of 0 bases from V and 6 bases from J, the junction contained 10 bases not matched to a gene. Germline V gives CDR1 SGHNT, CDR2 YYREEE (reference sequence). This CDR3 has 16 amino acids. The CDR3 spells CASSLARGQGGDGYTF. The DNA of the CDR3 is TGTGCCAGCAGCTTGGCCAGGGGGCAGGGTGGCGATGGCTACACCTTC.

The chain recombines TRBV29-1 with TRBJ1-1, with 9 bases that match TRBD1. CDR1 and CDR2 from the germline V gene are SQVTM and ANQGSEA. Trimming at V came to 4 bases and at J to 4 bases, leaving 4 bases not matched to a gene. The CDR3 is 13 amino acids. CDR3 residues: CSVVHRGLTEAFF. As DNA, the CDR3 is TGCAGCGTTGTCCACAGGGGGCTCACTGAAGCTTTCTTT.

J is TRBJ2-3 and V is TRBV19, with a possible D match to TRBD2 (6 bases). The germline V gene has CDR1 LNHDA and CDR2 SQIVND (reference sequence). This CDR3 spans 15 amino acids. Trimming pared 9 bases from V and 6 bases from J, leaving 22 bases between. The CDR3 here is CASKNSGEFTDTQYF. The CDR3 DNA reads as TGTGCCAGCAAAAACTCGGGGGAATTTACCGATACGCAGTATTTT. The full variable domain, its missing parts supplied by reference TRBV19 and TRBJ2-3, is DGGITQSPKYLFRKEGQNVTLSCEQNLNHDAMYWYRQDPGQGLRLIYYSQIVNDFQKGDIAEGYSVSREKKESFPLTVTSAQKNPTAFYLCASKNSGEFTDTQYFGPGTRLTVL.

This clone was seen once. The gene calls are TRBV9 and TRBJ2-3, with 8 bases matching TRBD2. V shed 0 bases, J shed 0 bases, and the junction held 0 bases outside the gene matches. The CDR3 covers 15 residues. Germline CDR1 and CDR2: SGDLS and YYNGEE. CDR3 nucleotide sequence: TGTGCCAGCAGCGTAGCGGGGGGGAGCACAGATACGCAGTATTTT. This sequence encodes CASSVAGGSTDTQYF.